These 9 T cell receptor beta chains came from one sample sequenced in a study of CD8+ T cells in alopecia areata. This sample's treatment: oral pan-JAK inhibitor, 5-10 mg twice daily. Following extraction, RNA underwent reverse transcription to cDNA, which served as the sequencing template. The protocol was immunoSEQ multiplex PCR, while the TCRdb copy is restricted to in-frame clones and leaves out a portion. In the table there are roughly 180,000 clones, 51% of which are singletons. This specimen consisted of CD8+ T cells sorted from blood, obtained around week 53, from a patient treated with tofacitinib. The receptors were sampled from a human donor with alopecia areata.

In its sample, this clone was seen a few times. J is TRBJ2-1 and V is TRBV29-1, with a tentative D call TRBD2 (5 bases). Trimming removed 4 bases from V and 0 bases from J, with 13 bases in between. CDR1 is SQVTM, CDR2 ANQGSEA, per germline. CDR3 length: 15 amino acids. CDR3 in DNA: TGCAGCGTTGTTCCCGGACTGAACTCCTACAATGAGCAGTTCTTC. Its translation is CSVVPGLNSYNEQFF.

The V and J genes are TRBV5-6 and TRBJ2-1, with TRBD2 matching over 9 bases. This CDR3 is built from 16 residues. Germline CDR1 and CDR2: SGHDT and YYEEEE. The V segment lost 6 bases and the J segment 4 bases; nucleotides outside the gene matches: 11. CDR3 DNA: TGTGCCAGCATTCCGGGGCCTAGCGGGGCTTACAATGAGCAGTTCTTC. Translating gives CASIPGPSGAYNEQFF.

This clone came up a few times. This chain uses TRBV6-6 with TRBJ2-3; 8 bases fit TRBD2. The germline V gene encodes CDR1 MNHNY and CDR2 SVGAGI (reference sequence). Trimming removed 10 bases from V and 2 bases from J; junction bases left unmatched: 5. CDR3 length equals 13 residues. The CDR3 bases are TGTGCCACCGGCGGGGGGCCCACAGATACGCAGTATTTT. Its protein is CATGGGPTDTQYF.

The chain links TRBV5-1 to TRBJ2-5; D is unclear. This CDR3 contains 11 residues. Between the trimmed V and J ends, which lost 5 bases and 3 bases, there was a span of 5 bases. Germline values: CDR1 SGHRS, CDR2 YFSETQ. As DNA, the CDR3 is TGCGCCAGCAGGGTAGAAGAGACCCAGTACTTC. Protein sequence: CASRVEETQYF.

The genes are TRBV18 and TRBJ2-5, with no clear D. This CDR3 has 14 amino acids. V shed 2 bases and J shed 1 base, with 8 bases lying between them. Per the germline V gene, CDR1 is KGHSH and CDR2 is LQKENI. The CDR3 DNA sequence: TGTGCCAGCTCACCATCGGCAGCCCAAGAGACCCAGTACTTC. Its translation: CASSPSAAQETQYF.

The chain links TRBV13 to TRBJ2-7; D unresolved. Trimming pared 5 bases from V and 0 bases from J, leaving 8 bases between. The CDR3 covers 13 residues. Germline lookup yields CDR1 PRHDT and CDR2 FYEKMQ (reference sequence). The CDR3 nucleotides are TGTGCCAGCAGCCCATCGGGCTCCTACGAGCAGTACTTC. Translated, it gives CASSPSGSYEQYF.

J is TRBJ2-7 and V is TRBV29-1; possibly TRBD2 for D (7 bases). Trimming removed 0 bases from V and 7 bases from J, with 16 bases in between. The CDR3 length is 14 residues. Germline V CDR1 and CDR2: SQVTM, ANQGSEA. Here the CDR3 reads CSVEELGGAGEQYF. As DNA, the CDR3 is TGCAGCGTTGAAGAATTAGGGGGGGCTGGTGAGCAGTACTTC.

This clone was detected only a few times. CDR3 in amino acids: CASSLRGADTQYF. The CDR3 DNA reads as TGTGCCAGCAGCTTACGGGGGGCAGATACGCAGTATTTT. This chain joins TRBV7-9 and TRBJ2-3, with TRBD2 matching over 7 bases. The CDR3 loop spans 13 amino acids. The germline V gene encodes CDR1 SEHNR and CDR2 FQNEAQ (reference sequence). The J segment lost 4 bases and the V segment lost 2 bases, leaving 0 bases of the junction unmatched.

This clone was recorded a few times. V is TRBV5-4 and J is TRBJ2-7, with D possibly being TRBD1 (6 bases). Germline CDR1 reads SGHNT; CDR2 reads YYREEE (reference sequence). The V end was cut by 1 base, the J end by 3 bases, with 11 bases between. The CDR3 length is 14 residues. As DNA, the CDR3 is TGTGCCAGCAGCTTGCGGACAGCGAACTACGAGCAGTACTTC. This sequence encodes CASSLRTANYEQYF.